Reported below is one T cell receptor beta chain. The CDR3 length is 15 residues. V lost 0 bases to trimming and J lost 2 bases, with 10 bases between them. Germline CDR1 is SGHRS and CDR2 is YFSETQ. Profiling relied on immunoSEQ multiplex PCR, and the TCRdb table lists in-frame clones only, not all of them. Among almost 85,000 clones, roughly 97% were seen once, and the ten largest hold 0.15% to 0.2%. These data belong to a study of technical replicates of blood from several donors. The receptor comes from a human donor in good health. The chain uses TRBV5-1 and TRBJ2-3; D remains unclear. The source material was T cells isolated from PBMCs. The CDR3 is CASSLVETTTDTQYF. The CDR3 region has the DNA TGCGCCAGCAGCTTGGTGGAAACTACCACAGATACGCAGTATTTT. The full variable domain, in which reference TRBV5-1 and TRBJ2-3 provide the parts outside the CDR3, is KAGVTQTPRYLIKTRGQQVTLSCSPISGHRSVSWYQQTPGQGLQFLFEYFSETQRNKGNFPGRFSGRQFSNSRSEMNVSTLELGDSALYLCASSLVETTTDTQYFGPGTRLTVL.